The 9 T cell receptor beta chains reported below all come from one sample, sequenced in a study of T cell clonality in common variable immunodeficiency. This table comes from immunoSEQ multiplex PCR, and its TCRdb copy is limited to in-frame clones, with some not included. Altogether about 81,000 clones were found in the sample, and no singletons occur. The sample consisted of peripheral blood mononuclear cells. These receptors came from a person aged 18 to 70 in good health.

This clone was counted many times. The junction departs from germline at one end; a sequencing error may be responsible. The CDR3 end falls 3 residues outside the read, so it is completed with the germline J gene. V gene TRBV4-2 combines with J gene TRBJ2-2, with 11 bases aligning to TRBD2. The CDR3 extends over 17 amino acids. Germline lookup yields CDR1 LGHNA and CDR2 YNFKEQ. The DNA read from the CDR3 is TGCGCCAGCAGCCAAGCCCCGGGACTAGCGGACACCGGGGAG. Encoded protein: CASSQAPGLADTGE. The CDR3 as a whole reads CASSQAPGLADTGELFF.

This clone was counted ten times or more. With the read ending 3 residues before the CDR3 end, the germline J gene is used to fill in that end. The chain combines TRBV10-3 with TRBJ2-3, with TRBD2 matching 10 bases. CDR1 and CDR2 (germline): ENHRY, SYGVKD. Trimming took 0 bases from V and 0 from J; bases not matched to a gene: 9. CDR3 length: 19 residues. Incomplete CDR3 DNA: TGTGCCATCAGTGAGTCGAAAAGTAGCGGGAGGCCTAGCACAGATACG. Its translation: CAISESKSSGRPSTDT. The whole CDR3 sequence reads CAISESKSSGRPSTDTQYF.

This clone was recorded many times. The read ends 3 residues early relative to the CDR3; the germline J gene fills the gap. The chain recombines TRBV20-1 with TRBJ2-1; 12 bases are shared with TRBD2. Germline lookup yields CDR1 DFQATT and CDR2 SNEGSKA (reference sequence). J gave up 0 bases and V 3 bases, and 3 bases lay outside the gene matches. This CDR3 has 16 residues. Partial CDR3 DNA: TGCAGTGCTAGCGGACTAGCGGGGAGCTCCTACAATGAG. This gives the protein CSASGLAGSSYNE. The complete CDR3 protein is CSASGLAGSSYNEQFF.

This clone showed up many times. The read ends 3 residues before the CDR3 terminus; that terminus is restored from the germline J gene. V usage is TRBV19 and J usage is TRBJ1-2; D is undetermined. The germline V gene encodes CDR1 LNHDA and CDR2 SQIVND (reference sequence). V lost 7 bases and J 3 bases, leaving 12 bases between the germline ends. The length of the CDR3 is 13 residues. CDR3 protein: CASKQSLDYGYTF. CDR3 DNA, as far as it was read: TGTGCCAGTAAACAGTCCTTGGACTATGGC.

This clone was picked up many times. The read terminates 3 residues ahead of where the CDR3 ends, so the germline J gene completes it. The rearrangement links TRBV19 to TRBJ2-3; D remains unclear. Trimming stripped 4 bases from V and 4 bases from J, with 9 bases between. CDR1 is LNHDA, CDR2 SQIVND, per germline (reference sequence). This CDR3 region has 13 residues. CDR3 DNA, as far as it was read: TGTGCCAGTAGTACTGAAAGGGCAGATACG. Encoded protein: CASSTERADT. The whole CDR3 sequence is CASSTERADTQYF.

The table lists this clone with many counts. The sequenced part of the CDR3 DNA is TGTGCCAGCAGCTTTGGACACGCACAACCCTACAATGAG. This gives the protein CASSFGHAQPYNE. The full-length CDR3 reads as CASSFGHAQPYNEQFF. The chain has TRBV7-3 and TRBJ2-1; TRBD1 might be the D (5 bases). Read data end 3 residues before the CDR3 end; the end is taken from the germline J gene. Trimming pared 3 bases from V and 2 bases from J, leaving 14 bases between. Germline loops: CDR1 SGHTA, CDR2 FQGTGA. The CDR3 totals 16 residues. Filled out from reference TRBV7-3 and TRBJ2-1, the complete variable domain reads GAGVSQTPSNKVTEKGKYVELRCDPISGHTALYWYRQSLGQGPEFLIYFQGTGAADDSGLPNDRFFAVRPEGSVSTLKIQRTERGDSAVYLCASSFGHAQPYNEQFFGPGTRLTVL.

The table lists this clone with many counts. The CDR3 is cut off 3 residues early in the read; its end comes from the germline J gene. The rearrangement links TRBV29-1 to TRBJ2-2, with D possibly being TRBD1 (6 bases). Germline V lookup: CDR1 SQVTM, CDR2 ANQGSEA. V lost 7 bases to trimming and J lost 2 bases, with 11 bases between them. CDR3 length equals 13 residues. The CDR3 loop is CSAGQLNTGELFF. CDR3 DNA (partial): TGCAGCGCTGGACAGCTCAACACCGGGGAG.

In its sample, this clone was seen many times. From the germline J gene comes the end of the CDR3, since the read stops 3 residues before it. The V gene is TRBV29-1, the J gene TRBJ2-1; 10 positions match TRBD1. This CDR3 is 14 amino acids long. Germline V lookup: CDR1 SQVTM, CDR2 ANQGSEA. V gave up 7 bases and J gave up 9 bases; unmatched junction bases: 12. The covered CDR3 bases are TGCAGCGGCGCTGGGACAGGGGTCTTCGGTGAG. Its protein is CSGAGTGVFGE. The CDR3 in full is CSGAGTGVFGEQFF.

This clone was found many times. The read terminates 3 residues before the CDR3 end, so the remaining end is supplied by the germline J gene. V is TRBV29-1 and J is TRBJ1-2; 9 positions match TRBD1. The CDR3 is 13 residues long. Germline lookup yields CDR1 SQVTM and CDR2 ANQGSEA. CDR3 protein: CSGGDRESGGYTF. Incomplete CDR3 DNA: TGCAGCGGCGGGGACAGGGAGTCAGGAGGC.